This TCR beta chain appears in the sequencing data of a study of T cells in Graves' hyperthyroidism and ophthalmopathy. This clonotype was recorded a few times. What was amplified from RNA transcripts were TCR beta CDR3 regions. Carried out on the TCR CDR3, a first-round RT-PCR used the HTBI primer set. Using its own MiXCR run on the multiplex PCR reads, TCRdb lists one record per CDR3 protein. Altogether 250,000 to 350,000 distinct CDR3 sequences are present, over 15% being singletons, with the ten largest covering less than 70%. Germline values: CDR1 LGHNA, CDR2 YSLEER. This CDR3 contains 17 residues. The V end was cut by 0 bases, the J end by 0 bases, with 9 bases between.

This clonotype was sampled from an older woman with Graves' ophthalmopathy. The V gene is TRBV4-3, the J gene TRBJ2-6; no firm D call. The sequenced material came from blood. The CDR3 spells CASSQDLSHSGANVLTF. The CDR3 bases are TGCGCCAGCAGCCAAGATCTCTCCCACTCTGGGGCCAACGTCCTGACTTTC.